This TCR beta chain was recorded in a study of CD8 T cells in ankylosing spondylitis. TCRdb re-analysed the 5' RACE reads in MiXCR, keeping a single row per CDR3 protein. The table records 200,000 to 300,000 distinct CDR3 sequences, approximately 9% of them present only once. The CDR3 is 17 amino acids. Germline lookup yields CDR1 SGHTA and CDR2 FQGNSA. Trimming removed 1 base at V and 0 bases at J, with 12 bases between. Ten or more counts support this clonotype. The source material was blood, either unsorted or a sorted T cell fraction (not recorded which). The chain couples TRBV7-2 to TRBJ2-2, with D possibly TRBD2 on 5 matching bases. The source of this sequence is a male donor with ankylosing spondylitis or in good health (not recorded which). The CDR3 DNA sequence: TGTGCCAGCAGCTTAGGGGTAGCGCGTGCGAACACCGGGGAGCTGTTTTTT. Its protein product is CASSLGVARANTGELFF.